These T cell receptor beta chains were read from a single sample in a study of cytomegalovirus exposure and HLA in healthy donors. Some clones are missing from TCRdb's copy, which holds only in-frame ones; the method was immunoSEQ multiplex PCR. The table lists approximately 110,000 clones, 73% of them singletons, with around 4.2% in the top ten. Sequenced sample: PBMCs. The receptors were sampled from a woman aged 40 to 49 in good health and CMV-seronegative. Each CDR3 is given with its conserved first and last residue. Each record gives: D gene, clone size, J gene, V gene, CDR3 DNA, CDR3 protein. The D gene is left open where the match is weak. Size is stated for part of the rows, as once, few or many counts, or as a class when the clone is expanded.

d_call: .
clone_size: .
j_call: TRBJ1-2
v_call: TRBV7-9
cdr3_nt: TGTGCCAGCAGCTTATCGCAGGGGAACTATGGCTACACCTTC
cdr3_aa: CASSLSQGNYGYTF

d_call: .
clone_size: .
j_call: TRBJ2-3
v_call: TRBV27
cdr3_nt: TGTGCCAGCAGTCCGCACATCCGCGGGGATGGCACAGATACGCAGTATTTT
cdr3_aa: CASSPHIRGDGTDTQYF

d_call: .
clone_size: .
j_call: TRBJ1-1
v_call: TRBV5-6
cdr3_nt: TGTGCCAGCAGCGCCTCCAGGGTAGGGAACACTGAAGCTTTCTTT
cdr3_aa: CASSASRVGNTEAFF

d_call: TRBD2
clone_size: .
j_call: TRBJ2-5
v_call: TRBV9
cdr3_nt: TGTGCCAGCAGCGTAGACCCAGCGGGAGAAGAGACCCAGTACTTC
cdr3_aa: CASSVDPAGEETQYF

d_call: TRBD1
clone_size: .
j_call: TRBJ1-1
v_call: TRBV13
cdr3_nt: TGTGCCAGCAGCTTAGGGGACAGGGTGAACACTGAAGCTTTCTTT
cdr3_aa: CASSLGDRVNTEAFF

d_call: TRBD2
clone_size: .
j_call: TRBJ2-3
v_call: TRBV7-3
cdr3_nt: TGTGCCAGCAGCTTAAGGGCGGGGGGGCCCACAGATACGCAGTATTTT
cdr3_aa: CASSLRAGGPTDTQYF

d_call: .
clone_size: .
j_call: TRBJ2-3
v_call: TRBV7-2
cdr3_nt: TGTGCCAGCAGCTTAATCAGAAGTCGTACAGATACGCAGTATTTT
cdr3_aa: CASSLIRSRTDTQYF

d_call: TRBD1
clone_size: .
j_call: TRBJ1-2
v_call: TRBV19
cdr3_nt: TGTGCCAGTAGTGCGGGACAGGGGGCTTCGCGTGGCTACACCTTC
cdr3_aa: CASSAGQGASRGYTF

d_call: TRBD2
clone_size: .
j_call: TRBJ2-4
v_call: TRBV7-8
cdr3_nt: TGTGCCAGCAGCTTCGGACTAGCTCTCCAACTAGCCAAAAACATTCAGTACTTC
cdr3_aa: CASSFGLALQLAKNIQYF

d_call: .
clone_size: .
j_call: TRBJ2-5
v_call: TRBV7-2
cdr3_nt: TGTGCCAGCAGCTTGGGTGGCGGGGTCCAAGAGACCCAGTACTTC
cdr3_aa: CASSLGGGVQETQYF

d_call: .
clone_size: .
j_call: TRBJ2-7
v_call: TRBV6-5
cdr3_nt: TGTGCCAGCAGTTCCGGGGGTCGCGAGCAGTACTTC
cdr3_aa: CASSSGGREQYF

d_call: .
clone_size: .
j_call: TRBJ1-1
v_call: TRBV27
cdr3_nt: TGTGCCAGCACTCCCTCGGGGGTAAACACTGAAGCTTTCTTT
cdr3_aa: CASTPSGVNTEAFF

d_call: .
clone_size: .
j_call: TRBJ1-1
v_call: TRBV29-1
cdr3_nt: TGCAGCGTTGCCAGTGGGGGAGGGACTGAAGCTTTCTTT
cdr3_aa: CSVASGGGTEAFF

d_call: .
clone_size: .
j_call: TRBJ2-3
v_call: TRBV12-5
cdr3_nt: TGTGCTAGTGGCCTCAAATTGGCCGATACGCAGTATTTT
cdr3_aa: CASGLKLADTQYF

d_call: .
clone_size: .
j_call: TRBJ1-2
v_call: TRBV9
cdr3_nt: TGTGCCAGCAGCGTAGGCACAGACTATGGCTACACCTTC
cdr3_aa: CASSVGTDYGYTF

d_call: .
clone_size: .
j_call: TRBJ1-5
v_call: TRBV19
cdr3_nt: TGTGCCAGTAGTGACCCTCTGGGCAGAGTCGATCAGCCCCAGCATTTT
cdr3_aa: CASSDPLGRVDQPQHF

d_call: .
clone_size: .
j_call: TRBJ2-5
v_call: TRBV6-1
cdr3_nt: TGTGCCAGCAGTGAACGGAGACCCTATGAGACCCAGTACTTC
cdr3_aa: CASSERRPYETQYF

d_call: TRBD1
clone_size: .
j_call: TRBJ1-5
v_call: TRBV7-9
cdr3_nt: TGTGCCAGCAGCTTAGGCAGGGGGCTCGGCAATCAGCCCCAGCATTTT
cdr3_aa: CASSLGRGLGNQPQHF

d_call: .
clone_size: .
j_call: TRBJ1-1
v_call: TRBV4-3
cdr3_nt: TGCGCCAGCAGCCCCCCGGGAACGAACACTGAAGCTTTCTTT
cdr3_aa: CASSPPGTNTEAFF

d_call: .
clone_size: few
j_call: TRBJ2-3
v_call: TRBV27
cdr3_nt: TGTGCCAGCAGTTCCATTAGCGGTGGGGGATTTGATACGCAGTATTTT
cdr3_aa: CASSSISGGGFDTQYF

d_call: TRBD2
clone_size: .
j_call: TRBJ2-1
v_call: TRBV4-2
cdr3_nt: TGTGCCAGCAGCCAAGATATCGAGCGGGGGGGCCGGGAGCAGTTCTTC
cdr3_aa: CASSQDIERGGREQFF

d_call: .
clone_size: .
j_call: TRBJ1-5
v_call: TRBV4-3
cdr3_nt: TGCGCCAGCAGCCAAGAGCCTCAGGGGAATCAGCCCCAGCATTTT
cdr3_aa: CASSQEPQGNQPQHF

d_call: .
clone_size: few
j_call: TRBJ1-6
v_call: TRBV9
cdr3_nt: TGTGCCAGCAGCGTAGAGGCAGGGCCCCAAAATTCACCCCTCCACTTT
cdr3_aa: CASSVEAGPQNSPLHF

d_call: TRBD2
clone_size: .
j_call: TRBJ2-5
v_call: TRBV7-3
cdr3_nt: TGTGCCAGCAGTTATACTGGCGGGGGGGCAGAGACCCAGTACTTC
cdr3_aa: CASSYTGGGAETQYF

d_call: .
clone_size: .
j_call: TRBJ1-2
v_call: TRBV5-1
cdr3_nt: TGCGCCAGCAATTCTGGAGACCCCCTAGGCTACACCTTC
cdr3_aa: CASNSGDPLGYTF

d_call: .
clone_size: few
j_call: TRBJ2-7
v_call: TRBV30
cdr3_nt: TGTGCCTGGAGGCTAGGCGGATACTACGAGCAGTACTTC
cdr3_aa: CAWRLGGYYEQYF

d_call: .
clone_size: .
j_call: TRBJ2-6
v_call: TRBV19
cdr3_nt: TGTGCCAGTAGCCCGGGACAACACTCTGGGGCCAACGTCCTGACTTTC
cdr3_aa: CASSPGQHSGANVLTF

d_call: TRBD1
clone_size: .
j_call: TRBJ1-4
v_call: TRBV4-2
cdr3_nt: TGTGCCAGCAGCCAACAGGGGGGCGAGGAAAAACTGTTTTTT
cdr3_aa: CASSQQGGEEKLFF

d_call: .
clone_size: .
j_call: TRBJ1-2
v_call: TRBV7-9
cdr3_nt: TGTGCCAGCAGCTTAGAGTTTGGGGGCCCGACGCATAACTATGGCTACACCTTC
cdr3_aa: CASSLEFGGPTHNYGYTF

d_call: TRBD1
clone_size: .
j_call: TRBJ1-6
v_call: TRBV5-4
cdr3_nt: TGTGCCAGCAGCTTGCCAGACAGGGGGGGGTCACCCCTCCACTTT
cdr3_aa: CASSLPDRGGSPLHF

d_call: TRBD1
clone_size: .
j_call: TRBJ1-2
v_call: TRBV2
cdr3_nt: TGTGCCAGCAGCGGACAGGGGTATGGCTACACCTTC
cdr3_aa: CASSGQGYGYTF

d_call: TRBD2
clone_size: few
j_call: TRBJ2-1
v_call: TRBV19
cdr3_nt: TGTGCCAGTAGTACCTCCTTCGACAGCGGGGGGGCCGAGCAGTTCTTC
cdr3_aa: CASSTSFDSGGAEQFF

d_call: TRBD2
clone_size: .
j_call: TRBJ2-5
v_call: TRBV4-1
cdr3_nt: TGCGCCAGCAGCCAAGATGGGACTAGCGGGAGGGGAGAGACCCAGTACTTC
cdr3_aa: CASSQDGTSGRGETQYF

d_call: TRBD1
clone_size: .
j_call: TRBJ1-2
v_call: TRBV4-3
cdr3_nt: TGCGCCAGCAGCCAAACCCTGACAGGGGGTAAGGGTGGCTACACCTTC
cdr3_aa: CASSQTLTGGKGGYTF

d_call: TRBD2
clone_size: .
j_call: TRBJ2-5
v_call: TRBV10-3
cdr3_nt: TGTGCCATCAGTGCTAGCGGGAGGGCAGAGACCCAGTACTTC
cdr3_aa: CAISASGRAETQYF

d_call: .
clone_size: few
j_call: TRBJ2-5
v_call: TRBV5-8
cdr3_nt: TGTGCCAGCAGCTTGGCAGGTGGCGAGACCCAGTACTTC
cdr3_aa: CASSLAGGETQYF

d_call: TRBD2
clone_size: .
j_call: TRBJ2-1
v_call: TRBV10-2
cdr3_nt: TGCGCCAGCAGTGAGTCTCGGATTAGCGGGACTGAGCAGTTCTTC
cdr3_aa: CASSESRISGTEQFF

d_call: TRBD1
clone_size: once
j_call: TRBJ2-7
v_call: TRBV5-1
cdr3_nt: TGCGCCAGCAGCCCGGACAGGGGGCGAGAGCAGTACTTC
cdr3_aa: CASSPDRGREQYF

d_call: TRBD2
clone_size: .
j_call: TRBJ2-7
v_call: TRBV7-9
cdr3_nt: TGTGCCAGCAGCAGTTTTTTACCTCCCGGGGGGAACCCCTACGAGCAGTACTTC
cdr3_aa: CASSSFLPPGGNPYEQYF

d_call: TRBD2
clone_size: .
j_call: TRBJ2-2
v_call: TRBV4-2
cdr3_nt: TGTGCCAGCAGCTCAGGGAGGGGGAACACCGGGGAGCTGTTTTTT
cdr3_aa: CASSSGRGNTGELFF

d_call: .
clone_size: .
j_call: TRBJ2-3
v_call: TRBV11-2
cdr3_nt: TGTGCCAGCAGCTTAGGGGGCGCATATACGCAGTATTTT
cdr3_aa: CASSLGGAYTQYF

d_call: TRBD1
clone_size: .
j_call: TRBJ1-1
v_call: TRBV5-5
cdr3_nt: TGTGCCAGCAGCCCTAGACAGGGGGCAGGCGCTGAAGCTTTCTTT
cdr3_aa: CASSPRQGAGAEAFF

d_call: .
clone_size: .
j_call: TRBJ2-7
v_call: TRBV6-6
cdr3_nt: TGTGCCAGCAGTTCGGTAGCGAGGCCTTACGAGCAGTACTTC
cdr3_aa: CASSSVARPYEQYF

d_call: TRBD1
clone_size: .
j_call: TRBJ2-1
v_call: TRBV6-6
cdr3_nt: TGTGCCAGCAGTTACCGAGGACAGGGACCTTACAATGAGCAGTTCTTC
cdr3_aa: CASSYRGQGPYNEQFF

d_call: TRBD1
clone_size: .
j_call: TRBJ2-5
v_call: TRBV6-4
cdr3_nt: TGTGCCAGCTCAGGAAACAGGGGAGAGACCCAGTACTTC
cdr3_aa: CASSGNRGETQYF

d_call: .
clone_size: .
j_call: TRBJ2-2
v_call: TRBV2
cdr3_nt: TGTGCCAGCAGTGAAATGGACACCGAAATCACCGGGGAGCTGTTTTTT
cdr3_aa: CASSEMDTEITGELFF

d_call: TRBD1
clone_size: .
j_call: TRBJ1-5
v_call: TRBV4-3
cdr3_nt: TGCGCCAGCAGCCAAATGACAGGGACGGCCCAGCATTTT
cdr3_aa: CASSQMTGTAQHF

d_call: TRBD1
clone_size: .
j_call: TRBJ1-5
v_call: TRBV5-1
cdr3_nt: TGCGCCAGCAGCATCAGACAGGGAGAACAGCCCCAGCATTTT
cdr3_aa: CASSIRQGEQPQHF

d_call: TRBD1
clone_size: .
j_call: TRBJ1-2
v_call: TRBV5-6
cdr3_nt: TGTGCCAGCAGCTTCGGGACAGGGGGCGCCAATGGCTACACCTTC
cdr3_aa: CASSFGTGGANGYTF

d_call: .
clone_size: .
j_call: TRBJ2-7
v_call: TRBV5-4
cdr3_nt: TGTGCCAGCAGCCTGGGCAGGGGGGTCTACGAGCAGTACTTC
cdr3_aa: CASSLGRGVYEQYF

d_call: .
clone_size: .
j_call: TRBJ2-1
v_call: TRBV5-4
cdr3_nt: TGTGCCAGCAGCTTGGGTGGCAGTGCATCCTACAATGAGCAGTTCTTC
cdr3_aa: CASSLGGSASYNEQFF

d_call: .
clone_size: .
j_call: TRBJ2-4
v_call: TRBV6-5
cdr3_nt: TGTGCCAGCAGTTACTCGGCGGTAGCCAAAAACATTCAGTACTTC
cdr3_aa: CASSYSAVAKNIQYF

d_call: TRBD2
clone_size: .
j_call: TRBJ2-3
v_call: TRBV7-3
cdr3_nt: TGTGCCAGCAGCCCTGCCAGCGGGGGGGGCACAGATACGCAGTATTTT
cdr3_aa: CASSPASGGGTDTQYF